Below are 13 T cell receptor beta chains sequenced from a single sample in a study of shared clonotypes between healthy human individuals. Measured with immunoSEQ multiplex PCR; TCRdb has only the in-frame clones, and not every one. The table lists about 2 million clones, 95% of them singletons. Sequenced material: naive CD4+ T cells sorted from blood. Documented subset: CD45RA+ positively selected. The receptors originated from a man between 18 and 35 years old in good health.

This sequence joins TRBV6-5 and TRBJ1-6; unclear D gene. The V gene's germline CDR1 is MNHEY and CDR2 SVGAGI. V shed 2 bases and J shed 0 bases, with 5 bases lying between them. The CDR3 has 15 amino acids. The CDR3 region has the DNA TGTGCCAGCAGTTACCGTGGCTCCTATAATTCACCCCTCCACTTT. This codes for CASSYRGSYNSPLHF.

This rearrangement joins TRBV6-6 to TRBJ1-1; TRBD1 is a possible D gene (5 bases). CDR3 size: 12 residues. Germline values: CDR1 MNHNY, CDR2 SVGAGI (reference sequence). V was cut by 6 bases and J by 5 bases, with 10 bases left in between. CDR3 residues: CASSRVGTEAFF. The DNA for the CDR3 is TGTGCCAGCAGCAGGGTAGGAACTGAAGCTTTCTTT.

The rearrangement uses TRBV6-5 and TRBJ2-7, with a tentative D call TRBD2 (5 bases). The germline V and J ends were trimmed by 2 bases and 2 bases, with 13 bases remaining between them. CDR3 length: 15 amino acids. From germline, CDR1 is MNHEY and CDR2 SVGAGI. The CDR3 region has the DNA TGTGCCAGCAGTTACCAACTAGGAAGCCCCTACGAGCAGTACTTC. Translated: CASSYQLGSPYEQYF.

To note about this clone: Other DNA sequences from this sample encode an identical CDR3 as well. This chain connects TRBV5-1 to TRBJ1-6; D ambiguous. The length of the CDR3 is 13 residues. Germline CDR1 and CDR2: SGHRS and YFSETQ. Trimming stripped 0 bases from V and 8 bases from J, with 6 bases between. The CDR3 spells CASSLDRDSPLHF. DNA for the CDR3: TGCGCCAGCAGCTTGGACAGAGATTCACCCCTCCACTTT.

CDR3 coding DNA: TGTGCCAGCAGCCGACAGAAAGAGACCCAGTACTTC. It encodes CASSRQKETQYF. The rearrangement uses TRBV5-5 and TRBJ2-5, with D perhaps matching TRBD1 (5 bases). The CDR3 runs to 12 residues. V was pared by 4 bases and J by 3 bases, with 7 bases between. Per the germline V gene, CDR1 is SGHKS and CDR2 is YYEKEE (reference sequence).

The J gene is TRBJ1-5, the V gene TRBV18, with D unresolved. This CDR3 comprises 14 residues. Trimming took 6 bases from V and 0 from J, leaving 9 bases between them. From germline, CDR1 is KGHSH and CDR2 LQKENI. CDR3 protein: CASSGAYSNQPQHF. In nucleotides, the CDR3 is TGTGCCAGCTCCGGCGCCTATAGCAATCAGCCCCAGCATTTT.

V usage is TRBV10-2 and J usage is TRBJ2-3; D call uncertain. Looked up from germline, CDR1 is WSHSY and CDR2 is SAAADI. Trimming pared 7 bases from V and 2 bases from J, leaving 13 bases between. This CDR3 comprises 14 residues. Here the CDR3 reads CASMHRAFTDTQYF. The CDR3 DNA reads TGCGCCAGCATGCATCGGGCCTTCACAGATACGCAGTATTTT.

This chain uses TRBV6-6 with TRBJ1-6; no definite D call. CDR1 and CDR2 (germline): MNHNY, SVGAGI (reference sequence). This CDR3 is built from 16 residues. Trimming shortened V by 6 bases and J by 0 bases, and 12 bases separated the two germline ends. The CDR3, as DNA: TGTGCCAGCAGACAAACTATGAGCTCCTATAATTCACCCCTCCACTTT. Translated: CASRQTMSSYNSPLHF.

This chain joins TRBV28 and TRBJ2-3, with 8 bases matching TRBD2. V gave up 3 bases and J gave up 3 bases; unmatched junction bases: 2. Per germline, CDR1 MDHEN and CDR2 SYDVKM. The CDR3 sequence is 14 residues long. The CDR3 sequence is CASSLRGATDTQYF. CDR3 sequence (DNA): TGTGCCAGCAGTTTGCGGGGGGCGACAGATACGCAGTATTTT.

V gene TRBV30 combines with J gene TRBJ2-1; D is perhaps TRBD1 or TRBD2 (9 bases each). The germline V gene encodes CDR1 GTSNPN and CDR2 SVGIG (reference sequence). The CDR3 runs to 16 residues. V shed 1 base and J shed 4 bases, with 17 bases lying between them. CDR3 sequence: CAWSEASGTGYNEQFF. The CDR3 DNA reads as TGTGCCTGGAGTGAGGCTAGCGGGACAGGGTACAATGAGCAGTTCTTC.

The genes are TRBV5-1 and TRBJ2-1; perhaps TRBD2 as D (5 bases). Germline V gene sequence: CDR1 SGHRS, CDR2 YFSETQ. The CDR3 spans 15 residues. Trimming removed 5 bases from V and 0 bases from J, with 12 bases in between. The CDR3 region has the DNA TGCGCCAGCAGGTCGGGATCGAGCTCCTACAATGAGCAGTTCTTC. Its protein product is CASRSGSSSYNEQFF.

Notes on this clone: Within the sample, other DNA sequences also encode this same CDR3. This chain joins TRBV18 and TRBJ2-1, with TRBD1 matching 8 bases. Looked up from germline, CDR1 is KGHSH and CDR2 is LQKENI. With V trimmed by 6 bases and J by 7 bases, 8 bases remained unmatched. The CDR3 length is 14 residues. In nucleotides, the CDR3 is TGTGCCAGCTCCCTTGGGACAGGAGGGAATGAGCAGTTCTTC. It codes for CASSLGTGGNEQFF.

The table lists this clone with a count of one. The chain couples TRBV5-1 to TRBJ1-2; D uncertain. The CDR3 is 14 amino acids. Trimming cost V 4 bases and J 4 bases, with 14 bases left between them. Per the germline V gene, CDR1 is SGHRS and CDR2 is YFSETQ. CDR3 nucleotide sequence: TGCGCCAGCAGCGCCGAACGCGGCGGCTATGGCTACACCTTC. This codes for CASSAERGGYGYTF.